Here is one T cell receptor (beta chain) with its context. TCRdb keeps only in-frame clones here, not all; method: immunoSEQ multiplex PCR. The sample holds about 200,000 clones; approximately 91% are singletons and the top ten take roughly a sixth. The entry originates in a study of blood T cell repertoires in COVID-19. Study context: Italy, Spain and the United States were the sources of the convalescent and acute COVID-19 samples.

The receptor was derived from a middle-aged man with COVID-19, enrolled during active disease. Sequencing was performed on peripheral blood.

In DNA, the CDR3 is TGTGCCAGCAATCAGTTGGGGGCCGGTCAAGAGACCCAGTACTTC. Amino acid sequence: CASNQLGAGQETQYF. The rearrangement joins TRBV27 to TRBJ2-5, with a tentative D call TRBD1 (6 bases). Between the trimmed V and J ends, which lost 7 bases and 2 bases, there was a span of 17 bases. This CDR3 spans 15 amino acids. Germline assignment: CDR1 MNHEY and CDR2 SMNVEV (reference sequence).